Listed here is a single T cell receptor beta chain. V gave up 8 bases and J gave up 4 bases; unmatched junction bases: 7. The CDR3 length is 13 residues. Germline V lookup: CDR1 ENHRY, CDR2 SYGVKD. This sample was included in a study of blood T cell repertoires in COVID-19. Study-wide context: Spain, Italy and the United States supplied samples that represented acute and convalescent COVID-19. T cells, B-cell-depleted T cells, or PBMCs supplied cDNA or gDNA.

Authors' analysis steps: Researchers report that nucleated cell counts were estimated from reference gene primer amplification. TCRdb keeps only in-frame clones here, not all; method: immunoSEQ multiplex PCR. Clone size and V and J calls were adopted from that table, with D and trimming inferred from the DNA. Here the sample spans about 59,000 clones, less than 85% being singletons. This TCR was sampled from a woman aged 70-85 years with acute or convalescent COVID-19. Source material: peripheral blood. V and J are TRBV10-3 and TRBJ2-5; 7 positions agree with TRBD2. CDR3 protein: CAIGGGRRETQYF. The DNA of the CDR3 is TGTGCCATCGGGGGAGGGCGACGAGAGACCCAGTACTTC.